The 3 T cell receptor beta chains in this list originate from one sample, sequenced in a study of T cell responses to AZD1222 COVID-19 vaccine. Method: immunoSEQ multiplex PCR; TCRdb's copy keeps in-frame clones and lacks some. The sample holds over 85,000 clones, about four fifths seen once. The sequencing here drew on peripheral blood, taken 28 days after the second AZD1222 dose. Receptors were obtained from an adult who received the AZD1222 COVID-19 vaccine.

This clone was seen only once. This sequence joins TRBV5-6 and TRBJ2-7; perhaps TRBD2 as D (5 bases). V lost 2 bases and J 2 bases, leaving 17 bases between the germline ends. Germline CDR1 is SGHDT and CDR2 is YYEEEE. This CDR3 is built from 16 residues. For the CDR3, the DNA is TGTGCCAGCAGCTTAATGGCCGACCACGGGACCTACGAGCAGTACTTC. The encoded protein is CASSLMADHGTYEQYF.

The chain uses TRBV6-5 and TRBJ1-2, with 11 bases lining up with TRBD1. The CDR3 contains 15 residues. J was trimmed by 3 bases and V by 5 bases; bases with no gene match: 5. From germline, CDR1 is MNHEY and CDR2 SVGAGI. As DNA, the CDR3 is TGTGCCAGCAGTACCTGGACAGGGGGCTACTATGGCTACACCTTC. It translates to CASSTWTGGYYGYTF.

This chain uses TRBV28 with TRBJ1-1; perhaps TRBD1 as D (5 bases). The CDR3 covers 15 residues. Per germline, CDR1 MDHEN and CDR2 SYDVKM. V gave up 2 bases and J gave up 3 bases, with 13 bases separating them. CDR3 region: CASSLPGGGYTEAFF. In nucleotides, the CDR3 is TGTGCCAGCAGTTTACCCGGGGGGGGGTACACTGAAGCTTTCTTT.